This T cell receptor beta chain is drawn from a study of PD-L1 blockade in urothelial cancer. Study findings and constraints: Improved survival was predicted by pretreatment blood TCR clonality below the median.

Indicated time point: pretreatment peripheral blood. The V gene's germline CDR1 is SGHVS and CDR2 FQNEAQ. This CDR3 has 16 residues. With 2 bases removed from V and 2 bases from J, the gap between germline ends came to 13 bases. The protocol was immunoSEQ multiplex PCR, while the TCRdb copy is restricted to in-frame clones and leaves out a portion. The table includes roughly 51,000 clones, just over 85% detected once. As to this clone: Its antigen remains unidentified.

V and J are TRBV7-8 and TRBJ1-3, with D perhaps matching TRBD1 (5 bases). The receptor was isolated from a man in his 60s with urothelial cancer. This sample comprised PBMCs, obtained around atezolizumab (anti-PD-L1) treatment. This CDR3 is CASSLNNPGTGNTIYF. As DNA, the CDR3 is TGTGCCAGCAGCTTAAATAATCCAGGGACTGGAAACACCATATATTTT.